This T cell receptor (beta chain) was sequenced in a study of blood T cell repertoires in COVID-19. Study information: Donors in the United States, Italy and Spain gave samples during acute or convalescent COVID-19. PBMCs, B-cell-depleted T cells, or T cells were the source of the cDNA or gDNA that made up the material.

This CDR3 is built from 16 residues. Germline-derived CDR1 and CDR2 are LGHNA and YNFKEQ. J lost 6 bases, V lost 2 bases, and 11 bases had no gene match. In the authors' workflow: Estimation of nucleated cell counts was performed using reference gene primer amplification. The table came from immunoSEQ multiplex PCR; TCRdb's copy has only in-frame clones and leaves some out. V and J calls and clone size are those listed in that table; D and trimming were worked out from the DNA. The table includes 250,000 to 350,000 clones, 85% to 90% detected once. This clone has just a few counts. The sequence came from a woman between 18 and 29 years old with acute COVID-19. The sequenced material came from PBMCs or T cells enriched from blood (not recorded which). V gene TRBV4-2 combines with J gene TRBJ2-3; 7 bases align to TRBD2. The CDR3 region has the DNA TGTGCCAGCAGCCAATCCGGGACTACCCCCTCGGATACGCAGTATTTT. Protein: CASSQSGTTPSDTQYF.